Below, 20 T cell receptor beta chains from the same sample are listed, as sequenced in a study of blood T cell repertoires in COVID-19. Sequencing was performed with immunoSEQ multiplex PCR; in TCRdb, only in-frame clones are kept and a portion is missing. This table holds 450,000 to 600,000 clones, 75% to 90% found once. The source material was PBMCs or T cells enriched from blood (not recorded which). The source is a woman aged 18-29 years who had recovered from COVID-19.

The chain combines TRBV19 with TRBJ2-5; 8 positions match TRBD1. Trimming cost V 5 bases and J 2 bases; bases outside gene matches: 7. CDR1 is LNHDA and CDR2 is SQIVND in the germline V gene (reference sequence). This CDR3 contains 15 residues. The CDR3 loop reads CASSPGQGIQETQYF. The CDR3 DNA reads as TGTGCCAGTAGTCCAGGACAGGGCATACAAGAGACCCAGTACTTC.

The chain uses TRBV6-4 and TRBJ2-3; 7 bases are shared with TRBD2. The ends lost 5 bases at V and 0 bases at J; junction bases unmatched: 5. The CDR3 spans 15 residues. Germline-derived CDR1 and CDR2 are MRHNA and SNTAGT. CDR3 coding DNA: TGTGCCAGCAGTCGAGGCGGGGGTAGCACAGATACGCAGTATTTT. Protein product: CASSRGGGSTDTQYF.

Comment on this clone: Mismatch with germline at one junction end may stem from a read error. V and J are TRBV5-4 and TRBJ2-3; the match to TRBD2 covers 13 bases. Germline assignment: CDR1 SGHNT and CDR2 YYREEE (reference sequence). The CDR3 is 17 residues long. The CDR3 coding sequence is TGTGCCAGCAGGACCGGGACTAGCGGGGCGGGGGCAGATGCGCAGTATTTT. This codes for CASRTGTSGAGADAQYF.

The V gene is TRBV9, the J gene TRBJ1-2; 7 bases map to TRBD1. Germline CDR1 and CDR2: SGDLS and YYNGEE. This CDR3 comprises 15 residues. V was pared by 0 bases and J by 2 bases, with 4 bases of the junction left unmatched. In nucleotides, the CDR3 is TGTGCCAGCAGCGTAGCAGGGGGGTTGAACTATGGCTACACCTTC. Translating it yields CASSVAGGLNYGYTF.

The chain employs TRBV2 and TRBJ1-4; possibly TRBD1 for D (6 bases). CDR3 length: 14 residues. Germline assignment: CDR1 SNHLY and CDR2 FYNNEI. V was clipped by 5 bases and J by 3 bases, with 10 bases between them. The CDR3 bases are TGTGCCAGCAGTCTCCGACAGGCTAATGAAAAACTGTTTTTT. Translation: CASSLRQANEKLFF.

This sequence joins TRBV19 and TRBJ1-5, with a weak D call TRBD1 (5 bases). Germline assignment: CDR1 LNHDA and CDR2 SQIVND (reference sequence). The CDR3 consists of 15 residues. Trimming took off 4 bases at V and 3 bases at J, with 13 bases between the two ends. As DNA, the CDR3 is TGTGCCAGTAGTACCACTGGGGGGGTCAATCAGCCCCAGCATTTT. It translates to CASSTTGGVNQPQHF.

The genes are TRBV30 and TRBJ1-3; no clear D gene. The V end lost 5 bases, the J end lost 1 base, and 6 bases lay between the germline ends. The CDR3 is made up of 12 amino acids. The V gene's germline CDR1 is GTSNPN and CDR2 SVGIG (reference sequence). CDR3 loop: CAWASSGNTIYF. The DNA of the CDR3 is TGTGCCTGGGCCTCTTCTGGAAACACCATATATTTT.

The V call is TRBV7-2, the J call TRBJ2-7; 7 bases map to TRBD1. Germline V gene sequence: CDR1 SGHTA, CDR2 FQGNSA. The CDR3 length is 14 residues. With 0 bases clipped from V and 6 bases from J, the junction kept 5 bases outside the gene matches. CDR3 nucleotides: TGTGCCAGCAGCTTAGCAGGGACAGTAGGCGAGCAGTACTTC. Amino acids: CASSLAGTVGEQYF.

This chain connects TRBV12-5 to TRBJ2-1, with TRBD2 matching 8 bases. This CDR3 spans 15 amino acids. CDR1 and CDR2 (germline): LGHNT, FRNRAP. V lost 5 bases, J lost 4 bases, and 7 bases stayed unmatched. The DNA of the CDR3 is TGTGCTAGTGGTCCCCCCGGGGGGGCTTACAATGAGCAGTTCTTC. Its translation is CASGPPGGAYNEQFF.

This chain connects TRBV19 to TRBJ1-4; D perhaps matches TRBD1 (6 bases). The V gene's germline CDR1 is LNHDA and CDR2 SQIVND (reference sequence). Between the trimmed V and J ends, which lost 7 bases and 8 bases, there was a span of 17 bases. The CDR3 has 14 amino acids. Written as DNA, the CDR3 is TGTGCCAGTACCACGGACAGCCGGGAAGAAAAACTGTTTTTT. It encodes CASTTDSREEKLFF.

This clone was seen a few times. The chain recombines TRBV18 with TRBJ1-5; D gene unclear. The CDR3 consists of 15 residues. V was clipped by 2 bases and J by 0 bases, with 8 bases between them. Per germline, CDR1 KGHSH and CDR2 LQKENI. DNA for the CDR3: TGTGCCAGCTCACCAGTACGGGATAGCAATCAGCCCCAGCATTTT. This encodes CASSPVRDSNQPQHF.

This chain joins TRBV20-1 and TRBJ2-5; a weak D match, TRBD2 (6 bases). V lost 8 bases to trimming and J lost 5 bases, with 12 bases between them. The CDR3 sequence is 11 residues long. In germline, CDR1 is DFQATT, CDR2 SNEGSKA (reference sequence). CDR3: CSWTIRETQYF. Written as DNA, the CDR3 is TGCAGTTGGACTATTCGGGAGACCCAGTACTTC.

The chain couples TRBV5-1 to TRBJ2-7; D remains unclear. With 4 bases removed from V and 1 base from J, the gap between germline ends came to 9 bases. Germline V CDR1 and CDR2: SGHRS, YFSETQ. This CDR3 is 13 amino acids long. The CDR3 DNA reads TGCGCCAGCAGCGTGGGCCAGTCCTACGAGCAGTACTTC. It encodes CASSVGQSYEQYF.

This clone was observed a few times. CDR3 coding DNA: TGTGCCAGCTCCCCCTCCGGGGCAGGGGGCCCCATGAACACTGAAGCTTTCTTT. Its translation is CASSPSGAGGPMNTEAFF. The chain couples TRBV18 to TRBJ1-1, with 8 bases identical to TRBD1. V lost 6 bases to trimming and J lost 0 bases; unmatched junction nucleotides: 15. Germline V gene data show CDR1 as KGHSH and CDR2 as LQKENI. There are 18 residues in the CDR3.

About this clone: This CDR3 is also generated by other DNA sequences in the sample. The chain's CDR3 is CASRPTGGYGYTF. The CDR3 DNA follows: TGTGCCAGCAGGCCCACGGGGGGCTATGGCTACACCTTC. The J gene is TRBJ1-2, the V gene TRBV12-3 or TRBV12-4; D possibly corresponds to TRBD1 (5 bases). The V end was cut by 6 bases, the J end by 4 bases, with 12 bases between. This CDR3 comprises 13 residues.

The chain carries TRBV5-4 and TRBJ2-7; 7 bases agree with TRBD1. V trimming: 3 bases; J trimming: 4 bases; junction bases outside the gene matches: 7. Germline values: CDR1 SGHNT, CDR2 YYREEE (reference sequence). This CDR3 spans 14 amino acids. CDR3 protein: CASSSGDRLYEQYF. The CDR3 nucleotides are TGTGCCAGCAGCTCCGGGGACAGACTTTACGAGCAGTACTTC.

The chain uses TRBV20-1 and TRBJ1-2; tentative D call: TRBD1 (5 bases). The CDR3 covers 11 residues. Germline CDR1 and CDR2: DFQATT and SNEGSKA (reference sequence). V was pared by 6 bases and J by 8 bases, with 13 bases between. The CDR3 DNA follows: TGCAGTGCCTCCGGGGGTGGGGGCTACACCTTC. Protein sequence: CSASGGGGYTF.

The rearrangement uses TRBV7-9 and TRBJ2-3, with a tentative D call TRBD1 (6 bases). V was shortened by 5 bases and J by 5 bases, with 26 bases between the two germline ends. From germline, CDR1 is SEHNR and CDR2 FQNEAQ (reference sequence). The CDR3 is 18 residues long. The CDR3 nucleotides are TGTGCCAGCAGCGAAGGATTTGCCGGGACACATCGGGGAGATACGCAGTATTTT. The encoded protein is CASSEGFAGTHRGDTQYF.

The chain uses TRBV12-3 or TRBV12-4 and TRBJ1-2; a possible D gene is TRBD1 (5 bases). V lost 7 bases, J lost 8 bases, and 17 bases lay in between. The CDR3 is 13 amino acids. The CDR3 coding sequence is TGTGCCAGCATGACCGACAGTAACGGCGGCTACACCTTC. This codes for CASMTDSNGGYTF.

The J gene is TRBJ2-7, the V gene TRBV7-9; D may be TRBD1 (6 bases). V shed 3 bases and J shed 4 bases, with 22 bases lying between them. This CDR3 region has 17 residues. Germline V CDR1 and CDR2: SEHNR, FQNEAQ (reference sequence). For the CDR3, the DNA is TGTGCCAGCAGCTTTTCAGGGGCCAGAGGAGGAGAATACGAGCAGTACTTC. Amino acid sequence: CASSFSGARGGEYEQYF.